Each of the 31 T cell receptor beta chains below was sequenced from the same sample in a study of blood T cell repertoires in COVID-19 (dated by TCRdb to the early 2020s). Libraries were made using the immunoSEQ multiplex PCR assay. The immuneACCESS repertoire file appears here via TCRdb, limited to in-frame rearrangements. These files lack a portion of the clones; in checked studies, under half of the deficit traces to unresolved V genes, and the cause of the others is not known. A total of hundreds of thousands of clones appear in this sample, around 86% of them only once. The ten largest make up 1.5% to 2% of the sample. Material: PBMCs or T cells enriched from blood (not recorded which). Every receptor here comes from a woman aged 45-59 years who had recovered from COVID-19.

This rearrangement joins TRBV28 to TRBJ2-7, with 12 positions matching TRBD2. Losses at the gene ends were 4 bases for V and 0 bases for J; bases not matched to a gene: 7. There are 17 residues in the CDR3. CDR1 is MDHEN and CDR2 is SYDVKM in the germline V gene. CDR3 loop: CASSSSPTSGSSYEQYF. The CDR3 nucleotides are TGTGCCAGCAGTTCCTCCCCGACTAGCGGGAGCTCCTACGAGCAGTACTTC.

The CDR3 is CASSSGRGQPQHF. The CDR3 region has the DNA TGTGCCAGCTCATCCGGGAGGGGCCAGCCCCAGCATTTT. This rearrangement joins TRBV18 to TRBJ1-5; possibly TRBD1 for D (5 bases). Germline V lookup: CDR1 KGHSH, CDR2 LQKENI. The V end was cut by 5 bases, the J end by 7 bases, with 12 bases between. The CDR3 spans 13 residues.

This chain joins TRBV12-5 and TRBJ2-1; 7 bases align to TRBD1. The CDR3 is 15 residues long. Trimming at V came to 7 bases and at J to 8 bases, leaving 14 bases not matched to a gene. CDR1 and CDR2 (germline): LGHNT, FRNRAP. Here the CDR3 DNA reads TGTGCTAGTGTCCCAAGGGGGCGGCTAGCCCATGAGCAGTTCTTC. Amino acid sequence: CASVPRGRLAHEQFF. Using reference TRBV12-5 and TRBJ2-1 for the parts outside the CDR3, the full variable domain is DARVTQTPRHKVTEMGQEVTMRCQPILGHNTVFWYRQTMMQGLELLAYFRNRAPLDDSGMPKDRFSAEMPDATLATLKIQPSEPRDSAVYFCASVPRGRLAHEQFFGPGTRLTVL.

This clone has more than one count but fewer than ten. The chain carries TRBV2 and TRBJ2-7; TRBD1 matches at 8 bases. The CDR3 contains 14 residues. Losses at the gene ends were 4 bases for V and 4 bases for J; bases not matched to a gene: 6. Germline CDR1 reads SNHLY; CDR2 reads FYNNEI. The CDR3 nucleotides are TGTGCCAGCAGTGTGCAGGGGGCGATATACGAGCAGTACTTC. Protein sequence: CASSVQGAIYEQYF.

V gene TRBV7-2 combines with J gene TRBJ2-7, with 11 bases aligning to TRBD2. Germline CDR1 and CDR2: SGHTA and FQGNSA. The ends lost 5 bases at V and 0 bases at J; junction bases unmatched: 3. This CDR3 contains 15 residues. In DNA form, the CDR3 reads TGTGCCAGCAGCCCTACTAGCGGGAGCTCCTACGAGCAGTACTTC. Its protein product is CASSPTSGSSYEQYF.

This clone was found once. The rearrangement joins TRBV12-3 or TRBV12-4 to TRBJ1-1, with 8 bases identical to TRBD1. The CDR3 spans 13 residues. The trim removed 0 bases at V and 8 bases at J, leaving 2 bases unmatched. The CDR3: CASSLAQGAEAFF. In nucleotides, the CDR3 is TGTGCCAGCAGTTTAGCGCAGGGGGCGGAAGCTTTCTTT.

The chain uses TRBV15 and TRBJ1-5, with 7 bases matching TRBD1. CDR3 length: 15 amino acids. V gave up 4 bases and J gave up 1 base; unmatched junction bases: 4. Germline-derived CDR1 and CDR2 are LNHNV and YYDKDF (reference sequence). The CDR3 protein is CATSNRQGSNQPQHF. CDR3 bases: TGTGCCACCAGCAACCGACAGGGAAGCAATCAGCCCCAGCATTTT. The variable domain in full, completed from reference TRBV15 and TRBJ1-5, reads DAMVIQNPRYQVTQFGKPVTLSCSQTLNHNVMYWYQQKSSQAPKLLFHYYDKDFNNEADTPDNFQSRRPNTSFCFLDIRSPGLGDTAMYLCATSNRQGSNQPQHFGDGTRLSIL.

This sequence joins TRBV7-2 and TRBJ2-7; maybe TRBD2 (5 bases). This CDR3 region has 15 residues. Germline V gene sequence: CDR1 SGHTA, CDR2 FQGNSA. The V end lost 5 bases, the J end lost 4 bases, and 18 bases lay between the germline ends. CDR3 in amino acids: CASSLPTSRDYEQYF. The CDR3 DNA reads as TGTGCCAGCAGCCTACCAACTAGTAGGGATTACGAGCAGTACTTC.

V gene TRBV7-2 combines with J gene TRBJ2-2, with D hard to call. The CDR3 is 14 amino acids. The V gene lost 3 bases and the J gene lost 2 bases, with 7 bases spanning the gap. The V gene's germline CDR1 is SGHTA and CDR2 FQGNSA. The CDR3 region has the DNA TGTGCCAGCAGCTTCTACAGCAACACCGGGGAGCTGTTTTTT. It specifies CASSFYSNTGELFF.

The count of this clone is one. This chain links TRBV4-1 with TRBJ1-1, with unresolved D. Germline-derived CDR1 and CDR2 are MGHRA and YSYEKL. Trimming removed 1 base from V and 3 bases from J, with 9 bases in between. The CDR3 extends over 14 amino acids. CDR3 nucleotide sequence: TGCGCCAGCAGCCAAGCCCGCGAAGACACTGAAGCTTTCTTT. Its protein is CASSQAREDTEAFF.

This clone was seen just once. This rearrangement joins TRBV29-1 to TRBJ2-4, with D possibly TRBD2 on 5 matching bases. V was pared by 6 bases and J by 1 base, with 10 bases between. CDR3 length equals 13 residues. Germline CDR1 and CDR2: SQVTM and ANQGSEA. The CDR3 protein is CSVRDGAKNIQYF. CDR3 nucleotides: TGCAGCGTCCGGGATGGGGCCAAAAACATTCAGTACTTC. Full variable domain (outside the CDR3, taken from reference TRBV29-1 and TRBJ2-4): SAVISQKPSRDICQRGTSLTIQCQVDSQVTMMFWYRQQPGQSLTLIATANQGSEATYESGFVIDKFPISRPNLTFSTLTVSNMSPEDSSIYLCSVRDGAKNIQYFGAGTRLSVL.

The CDR3 here is CASLGTGGYEQFF. As DNA, the CDR3 is TGTGCCAGCTTAGGGACAGGGGGCTATGAGCAGTTCTTC. The J gene is TRBJ2-1, the V gene TRBV7-2; TRBD1 matches 12 bases. The CDR3 consists of 13 residues. After removal of 8 bases from V and 8 bases from J, the junction contained 4 bases not matched to a gene. CDR1 is SGHTA and CDR2 is FQGNSA in the germline V gene.

The chain uses TRBV12-3 or TRBV12-4 and TRBJ1-1; unclear D gene. Trimming cost V 5 bases and J 7 bases, with 8 bases left between them. CDR3 length: 11 residues. CDR3 loop: CASSLSIEAFF. CDR3 in DNA: TGTGCCAGCAGTCTAAGTATTGAAGCTTTCTTT.

This chain connects TRBV7-2 to TRBJ2-1; the D gene is possibly TRBD1 (5 bases). This CDR3 region has 14 residues. CDR1 and CDR2 (germline): SGHTA, FQGNSA. V lost 3 bases and J 5 bases, leaving 11 bases between the germline ends. CDR3 sequence: CASSFTDRDNEQFF. In DNA, the CDR3 is TGTGCCAGCAGCTTTACAGACAGAGACAATGAGCAGTTCTTC.

This clone was found a few times. This chain joins TRBV19 and TRBJ1-6, with TRBD1 matching 7 bases. Trimming at V came to 3 bases and at J to 7 bases, leaving 9 bases not matched to a gene. Germline loops: CDR1 LNHDA, CDR2 SQIVND (reference sequence). The CDR3 has 16 amino acids. CDR3 DNA: TGTGCCAGTAGTATGACCGGGACAGCACAAAATTCACCCCTCCACTTT. It encodes CASSMTGTAQNSPLHF.

V usage is TRBV14 and J usage is TRBJ2-3, with 8 positions matching TRBD1. In germline, CDR1 is SGHDN, CDR2 FVKESK. This CDR3 has 15 amino acids. J was trimmed by 0 bases and V by 3 bases; bases with no gene match: 2. DNA for the CDR3: TGTGCCAGCAGCCATCGGACAGGGAGCACAGATACGCAGTATTTT. This sequence encodes CASSHRTGSTDTQYF.

The chain links TRBV7-2 to TRBJ1-1; D is perhaps TRBD1 (6 bases). The CDR3 consists of 14 residues. Germline V gene data show CDR1 as SGHTA and CDR2 as FQGNSA. Between the trimmed V and J ends, which lost 4 bases and 2 bases, there was a span of 11 bases. The CDR3 protein is CASSSYRANTEAFF. The CDR3 coding sequence is TGTGCCAGCAGCTCATACAGGGCCAACACTGAAGCTTTCTTT.

This chain joins TRBV10-3 and TRBJ1-3, with 9 bases aligning to TRBD1. The CDR3 covers 15 residues. The germline CDR1 and CDR2 sequences are ENHRY and SYGVKD. The trim removed 4 bases at V and 8 bases at J, leaving 9 bases unmatched. The CDR3 DNA reads TGTGCCATCAGTGCAAATGGACAGGGGACGGACACCATATATTTT. Translated, it gives CAISANGQGTDTIYF.

V is TRBV5-6 and J is TRBJ2-7; TRBD1 matches at 7 bases. Germline loops: CDR1 SGHDT, CDR2 YYEEEE. V shed 2 bases, J shed 4 bases, and the junction held 6 bases outside the gene matches. This CDR3 is 14 amino acids long. The CDR3 protein is CASSFFDREYEQYF. The CDR3 DNA follows: TGTGCCAGCAGCTTTTTCGACAGGGAGTACGAGCAGTACTTC.

This clone has a handful of counts. The chain combines TRBV24-1 with TRBJ2-3; TRBD1 matches 9 bases. Germline assignment: CDR1 KGHDR and CDR2 SFDVKD. This CDR3 has 16 residues. V trimming: 4 bases; J trimming: 1 base; junction bases outside the gene matches: 5. CDR3 nucleotides: TGTGCCACCAGTGAGACAGGGGGATCGGGCACAGATACGCAGTATTTT. This sequence encodes CATSETGGSGTDTQYF.

The chain joins TRBV2 to TRBJ1-1, with 7 bases that match TRBD1. Trimming at V came to 7 bases and at J to 0 bases, leaving 5 bases not matched to a gene. The CDR3 is 14 residues long. Germline V gives CDR1 SNHLY, CDR2 FYNNEI. CDR3 residues: CASTGQTMNTEAFF. The CDR3 DNA reads as TGTGCCAGCACGGGACAGACCATGAACACTGAAGCTTTCTTT. The whole variable domain, filled in from reference TRBV2 and TRBJ1-1, reads EPEVTQTPSHQVTQMGQEVILRCVPISNHLYFYWYRQILGQKVEFLVSFYNNEISEKSEIFDDQFSVERPDGSNFTLKIRSTKLEDSAMYFCASTGQTMNTEAFFGQGTRLTVV.

V and J are TRBV7-2 and TRBJ1-3; D may be TRBD1 (5 bases). The germline V gene has CDR1 SGHTA and CDR2 FQGNSA. The CDR3 runs 11 residues. V lost 2 bases, J lost 11 bases, and 7 bases lay in between. For the CDR3, the DNA is TGTGCCAGCAGCTTACAGGGTTCCATATATTTT. It is translated as CASSLQGSIYF.

This sequence joins TRBV5-1 and TRBJ2-7; 10 nucleotides align to TRBD1. This CDR3 comprises 12 residues. V shed 5 bases and J 7 bases; nucleotides not matched to a gene: 3. CDR1 SGHRS and CDR2 YFSETQ come from the germline V gene. This chain's CDR3 is CASRRDRGEQYF. CDR3 DNA: TGCGCCAGCAGGCGGGACAGGGGAGAGCAGTACTTC.

The chain combines TRBV5-1 with TRBJ2-1, with 8 bases identical to TRBD2. J gave up 6 bases and V 4 bases, and 6 bases lay outside the gene matches. This CDR3 contains 14 residues. Germline V gene data show CDR1 as SGHRS and CDR2 as YFSETQ. The chain's CDR3 is CASSERELGNEQFF. CDR3 coding DNA: TGCGCCAGCAGCGAGCGGGAGTTGGGCAATGAGCAGTTCTTC.

This clone has only a few counts. V and J are TRBV30 and TRBJ1-2; D may be TRBD1 (6 bases). The V end lost 3 bases, the J end lost 6 bases, and 20 bases lay between the germline ends. The germline V gene has CDR1 GTSNPN and CDR2 SVGIG (reference sequence). The CDR3 is made up of 15 amino acids. The CDR3 DNA reads TGTGCCTGGAGCGAGGGGGGGGTCAGCTCGAATGGCTACACCTTC. Translating gives CAWSEGGVSSNGYTF.

This chain links TRBV30 with TRBJ1-1, with 7 positions matching TRBD1. V lost 7 bases and J lost 3; bases outside the gene matches: 8. Looked up from germline, CDR1 is GTSNPN and CDR2 is SVGIG (reference sequence). The CDR3 length is 13 residues. The CDR3 nucleotides read TGTGCCTACCGACAGGGTCAGGACACTGAAGCTTTCTTT. It yields the protein CAYRQGQDTEAFF.

The chain is built from TRBV4-1 and TRBJ2-7; D is perhaps TRBD2 (6 bases). Deletions cut 0 bases from V and 5 bases from J, with 14 bases between. The CDR3 loop spans 15 amino acids. Per the germline V gene, CDR1 is MGHRA and CDR2 is YSYEKL. The CDR3 here is CASSQDWGGVNEQYF. The CDR3 nucleotides are TGCGCCAGCAGCCAAGATTGGGGAGGTGTTAACGAGCAGTACTTC.

The chain carries TRBV5-1 and TRBJ1-2; D is possibly TRBD1 (5 bases). The germline V and J ends were trimmed by 0 bases and 3 bases, with 12 bases remaining between them. The CDR3 is 15 residues long. The V gene's germline CDR1 is SGHRS and CDR2 YFSETQ. The CDR3 sequence: CASSLDGGIDYGYTF. Here the CDR3 DNA reads TGCGCCAGCAGCTTGGACGGGGGGATAGACTATGGCTACACCTTC.

This clone was detected a few times. This chain uses TRBV5-4 with TRBJ1-2; D is unclear. Germline loops: CDR1 SGHNT, CDR2 YYREEE (reference sequence). Trimming stripped 4 bases from V and 4 bases from J, with 17 bases between. This CDR3 is 15 amino acids long. As DNA, the CDR3 is TGTGCCAGCAGCCCCCGGACGGGAAATGTCTATGGCTACACCTTC. Amino acid sequence: CASSPRTGNVYGYTF.

The chain uses TRBV11-3 and TRBJ2-2, with 7 nucleotides matching TRBD2. CDR3 length equals 15 residues. Germline V gives CDR1 SGHNT, CDR2 YENEEA. Trimming at V came to 4 bases and at J to 5 bases, leaving 7 bases not matched to a gene. The CDR3 here is CASSSRGVVTGELFF. CDR3 nucleotide sequence: TGTGCCAGCAGCTCCCGGGGGGTGGTAACCGGGGAGCTGTTTTTT.

V usage is TRBV4-3 and J usage is TRBJ2-3, with D possibly being TRBD2 (6 bases). The CDR3 spans 16 residues. The V gene lost 0 bases and the J gene lost 3 bases, with 13 bases spanning the gap. Germline assignment: CDR1 LGHNA and CDR2 YSLEER. CDR3 in amino acids: CASSQDRAGTTDTQYF. The CDR3 DNA reads TGCGCCAGCAGCCAAGATCGGGCGGGAACGACAGATACGCAGTATTTT.